Listed below are T cell receptor beta chains from one sample, sequenced in a study of cytomegalovirus exposure and HLA in healthy donors. TCRdb keeps only in-frame clones here, not all; method: immunoSEQ multiplex PCR. The sample lists roughly 170,000 clones, approximately 80% occurring once. Sequencing was carried out using PBMCs. These TCRs come from a girl aged 2 to 9 in good health and CMV-seropositive. Each CDR3 is given with its conserved first and last residue. D genes are given only for firm matches. Some rows mark clone size as missing; the rest say once, few, many or name a class of expanded clone.

>few|TRBJ1-2|TRBV5-1|TRBD1
TGCGCCAGCAGCTTGGTTGGGACAGGGAGGAATGGCTACACCTTC
CASSLVGTGRNGYTF
>.|TRBJ2-3|TRBV29-1|TRBD2
TGCAGCGCGGATCTTTGGCGGGAGACATCAGATACGCAGTATTTT
CSADLWRETSDTQYF
>once|TRBJ2-5|TRBV13|TRBD2
TGTGCCAGCAGCTTAGGGGTAGCGGGAGGAGAGACCCAGTACTTC
CASSLGVAGGETQYF
>.|TRBJ2-3|TRBV7-2|TRBD1
TGTGCCAGCAGCTTAGGGCCGGGACAGGGTCAAGATACGCAGTATTTT
CASSLGPGQGQDTQYF
>.|TRBJ1-1|TRBV2|TRBD1
TGTGCCAGCAAAACGACAGGGACCACTGAAGCTTTCTTT
CASKTTGTTEAFF
>.|TRBJ2-1|TRBV7-8|TRBD2
TGTGCCAGCAGCTTTACGACTAGCGGGGGAAACAATGAGCAGTTCTTC
CASSFTTSGGNNEQFF
>once|TRBJ1-2|TRBV30|.
TGTGCCTGGAAACAGGCGGGAGGCTACACCTTC
CAWKQAGGYTF
>.|TRBJ1-1|TRBV2|TRBD1
TGTGCCAGCAATAGACAGGGGGCGTACACTGAAGCTTTCTTT
CASNRQGAYTEAFF
>.|TRBJ1-3|TRBV6-5|.
TGTGCCAGCAGTTACTCGATAAACAGAGCTGGAAACACCATATATTTT
CASSYSINRAGNTIYF
>.|TRBJ1-1|TRBV28|.
TGTGCCAGCAGTGCTGGGTCCGAGGTTGAAGCTTTCTTT
CASSAGSEVEAFF
>.|TRBJ2-4|TRBV2|TRBD2
TGTGCCAGCAGTGGGACTAGCGTGGGCAAAAACATTCAGTACTTC
CASSGTSVGKNIQYF
>.|TRBJ1-5|TRBV6-6|.
TGTGCCAGCAGTTCCCGACAGGATCAGCCCCAGCATTTT
CASSSRQDQPQHF
>once|TRBJ1-3|TRBV28|.
TGTGCCAGCAATACTATGGGGGGTCGCATATATTTT
CASNTMGGRIYF
>.|TRBJ1-2|TRBV6-1|.
TGTGCCAGCAGTGAAGGTCAGACGGGGGGCTACACCTTC
CASSEGQTGGYTF
>.|TRBJ1-2|TRBV19|.
TGTGCCAGTACAACCACGACAGCGACTGTTGGCTACACCTTC
CASTTTTATVGYTF
>.|TRBJ2-5|TRBV7-6|.
TGTGCCAGCAGCTTAACAGAACCGGGGTTGACCCAGTACTTC
CASSLTEPGLTQYF
>.|TRBJ2-7|TRBV7-2|.
TGTGCCAGCAGCTTAGTTAGGGGTTACGAGCAGTACTTC
CASSLVRGYEQYF
>.|TRBJ2-1|TRBV7-2|TRBD2
TGTGCCAGCCATCCCCCGGGAGGGTACAATGAGCAGTTCTTC
CASHPPGGYNEQFF
>.|TRBJ1-4|TRBV30|.
TGTGCCTGGAGTCCGACGGGGAAAGAACTGTTTTTT
CAWSPTGKELFF
>.|TRBJ1-4|TRBV28|.
TGTGCCAGCAGGTCACTCGCAACTAATGAAAAACTGTTTTTT
CASRSLATNEKLFF
>.|TRBJ1-1|TRBV4-2|TRBD1
TGTGCCAGCAGCCAAGAATTTACAGGGGCCACTGAAGCTTTCTTT
CASSQEFTGATEAFF
>.|TRBJ1-3|TRBV7-2|.
TGTGCCAGCAGCTTCCGGGACATCTACTCTGGAAACACCATATATTTT
CASSFRDIYSGNTIYF
>.|TRBJ2-5|TRBV28|.
TGTGCCAGCAGTTTCCGGGTGGGGACTCAAGAGACCCAGTACTTC
CASSFRVGTQETQYF
>.|TRBJ2-1|TRBV5-4|TRBD2
TGTGCCAGCAGCTTCGCGTGGACTAGGGGAATTGAGCAGTTCTTC
CASSFAWTRGIEQFF
>once|TRBJ2-3|TRBV15|TRBD1
TGTGCCACCAGCAGACGGGACAGGGGCGCAGATACGCAGTATTTT
CATSRRDRGADTQYF
>.|TRBJ2-1|TRBV7-3|TRBD2
TGTGCCAGCAGCCCCGAAGCGGCTAGCGGGAGTAGGAATGAGCAGTTCTTC
CASSPEAASGSRNEQFF
>few|TRBJ2-2|TRBV5-1|.
TGCGCCAGCAGCTTGCTAGGGAACACCGGGGAGCTGTTTTTT
CASSLLGNTGELFF
>.|TRBJ2-2|TRBV30|.
TGTGCCTGGAGGGGGTTCGGGAGAAGTACCGGGGAGCTGTTTTTT
CAWRGFGRSTGELFF
>.|TRBJ1-4|TRBV10-3|TRBD1
TGTGCCATCAGCCAACGGCAGGGGGCCCGAACTAATGAAAAACTGTTTTTT
CAISQRQGARTNEKLFF
>.|TRBJ2-1|TRBV7-3|.
TGTGCCAGCAGCTTAAACCTAGCTGGCTCCTACAATGAGCAGTTCTTC
CASSLNLAGSYNEQFF
>.|TRBJ2-7|TRBV11-2|TRBD2
TGTGCCTCCGACTCTAGCGGGGTAACCTACGAGCAGTACTTC
CASDSSGVTYEQYF
>.|TRBJ1-3|TRBV27|.
TGTGCCAGCAGTCCGGACATTATGAAAAACACCATATATTTT
CASSPDIMKNTIYF
>once|TRBJ1-3|TRBV9|.
TGTGCCAGCAGCGTCGGGGGATTTGGAAACACCATATATTTT
CASSVGGFGNTIYF
>.|TRBJ1-3|TRBV6-1|.
TGTGCCAGCAGTGAACGGGAGGGGGACACCATATATTTT
CASSEREGDTIYF
>.|TRBJ2-2|TRBV6-1|TRBD1
TGTGCCAGCAGTGAAGCCAGGGGGCTGGTGGCCGGGGAGCTGTTTTTT
CASSEARGLVAGELFF
>.|TRBJ2-1|TRBV27|TRBD2
TGTGCCAGCAGTCTTGGGACTAGCGGGAGGGCCTCCTACAATGAGCAGTTCTTC
CASSLGTSGRASYNEQFF
>.|TRBJ1-2|TRBV28|.
TGTGCCAGCAAACTCAGACAGGTCTATGGCTACACCTTC
CASKLRQVYGYTF
>.|TRBJ2-7|TRBV27|.
TGTGCCAGCAGTTTTGCTTTTTGGGGGGTTCTCTACGAGCAGTACTTC
CASSFAFWGVLYEQYF
>.|TRBJ2-3|TRBV30|.
TGTGCCTGGAGTGTCAGGCGGGCGAGCACAGATACGCAGTATTTT
CAWSVRRASTDTQYF
>once|TRBJ1-3|TRBV4-1|.
TGCGCCAGCAGCCAAGATGAGGCAGGGGGAAACACCATATATTTT
CASSQDEAGGNTIYF
>.|TRBJ1-6|TRBV15|.
TGTGCCACCAGCACCTCTACAGGGACCTATAATTCACCCCTCCACTTT
CATSTSTGTYNSPLHF
>.|TRBJ2-3|TRBV4-1|.
TGCGCCAGCAGCCAACTGGGGGAGGGGGTAGATACGCAGTATTTT
CASSQLGEGVDTQYF
>.|TRBJ2-7|TRBV5-1|.
TGCGCCAGCAGCTTGGGGGCAGGGCTCTACGAGCAGTACTTC
CASSLGAGLYEQYF
>few|TRBJ2-7|TRBV4-2|.
TGTGCCAGCAGCCAAGTTAGCGGATTCTCCTACGAGCAGTACTTC
CASSQVSGFSYEQYF
>.|TRBJ1-2|TRBV5-4|TRBD1
TGTGCCAGCAGCATGGACAGGGGCTATGGCTACACCTTC
CASSMDRGYGYTF
>.|TRBJ1-5|TRBV11-3|TRBD1
TGTGCCAGCAGCTCCGCCCCAGACAGGGAGACTCAGCCCCAGCATTTT
CASSSAPDRETQPQHF